This TCR beta chain was captured by sequencing in a study of regulatory T cells in long-lasting Graves disease (dated by TCRdb to 2020 to 2023). Regarding the research as a whole: Antithyroid drugs had been taken for less than 3 months by newly diagnosed Graves' disease patients. A total of around 35 samples underwent TCR sequencing, from roughly 13 patients with persistent Graves' disease and approximately 20 patients with newly diagnosed Graves' disease. Persistent Graves' disease patients were compared with newly diagnosed Graves' disease patients by peripheral blood TCR sequencing and RNA sequencing. The study took place in China and was registered as a clinical trial. General findings and caveats noted by the study authors: Preferential use of TRBV28, TRBJ1-2 and TRBJ2-5 was observed in persistent disease, whereas TRBV20-1 and TRBJ2-1 were favored in newly diagnosed disease. Patients with persistent disease shared more public clonotypes (roughly 2,900) than newly diagnosed patients did (around 930). Lower TCR Shannon entropy and fewer highly expanded clones were observed in persistent Graves' disease patients than in newly diagnosed patients, which suggested clonal expansion. As a limitation, the authors acknowledged that the small sample size may reduce accuracy. Peripheral blood alone was examined, since thyroid tissue, which constituted the primary lesion, could not be accessed. Only the TCR beta chain was sequenced and analyzed.

Library creation used multiplex PCR. The sample was run on an Illumina HiSeq 4000. To build TCR beta libraries, CDR3 regions were amplified by Arm-PCR using iRepertoire HTBI primers. Before sequencing, the PCR products underwent gel purification. Per the source publication's procedure: Gene usage analysis of CDR3 amino acid clonotypes relied on the 60 or so TRBV and 13 to 15 TRBJ segments identified across samples. COPE and FqMerger were used to merge the filtered high-quality paired reads into contigs. BLAST was used to align contigs to IMGT TRBV, TRBD and TRBJ reference genes, and CDR3 was defined according to IMGT. Any clonotype with a frequency above 0.1% was counted as a highly expanded clone. Repertoire diversity was measured by Shannon entropy, and V-J evenness by the Gini coefficient. Public clonotypes were defined as clonotypes shared by more than one individual. TCRdb reprocessing: public reads trimmed at Q25 with fastp, clones called with MiXCR, in-frame beta chains kept. Identical CDR3 proteins give one entry, which carries the most common genes and DNA. The V and J calls shown here were made by TCRdb, not taken from the authors' results. The sample table lists roughly 500,000 distinct CDR3 sequences, approximately 14% of them with a count of one. Of the sample, approximately 17% falls within the top ten clones.

V loses 1 base, J loses 1 base, and the germline ends lie 13 bases apart. CDR1 and CDR2 (LGHDT, YNNKEL) derive from the germline V gene (reference sequence). Inclusive of the bounding cysteine and phenylalanine, the CDR3 is 16 residues long. Only the CDR3 portion is preserved as DNA: 48 bases, with reading frame beginning at the first base. The sample's time point label is to be understood as: newly diagnosed GD, antithyroid drugs for less than 3 months. RNA was extracted from PBMCs in TRIzol for both TCR sequencing and RNA sequencing. The diagnosis of Graves' disease was made according to American Thyroid Association guidelines. Patients were recruited from an endocrinology department in Xi'an, China. Each patient gave approximately 9.7 milliliters of peripheral blood, collected in an EDTA anticoagulant tube. Ficoll Paque Plus density gradient separation was used to isolate PBMCs, and no additional T cell sorting was done. An Agilent 2100 Bioanalyzer and agarose gel were used to check RNA quality, and a NanoDrop 2000 was used to measure RNA concentration.

This clonotype has only a few counts. Which antigen it targets is not known. Per-nucleotide qualities are absent, and no much larger clonotype sits a single base away. The sample also formed part of further work on T cells in Graves' hyperthyroidism and ophthalmopathy. As that second paper reports: Graves' hyperthyroidism was defined as stable when no progression to ophthalmopathy occurred over 18 months of follow-up. Hyperthyroidism patients were aged 18 to 65 years and newly diagnosed, with disease duration of less than 2 months. The study excluded patients with uncontrolled infections, other autoimmune diseases, pregnancy or lactation. Diagnoses were based on clinical symptoms, serum thyroxine and TRAb, thyroid ultrasound and orbital computed tomography. For the first round of RT-PCR on the TCR CDR3, the HTBI primer set was used together with the Qiagen OneStep RT-PCR kit. Blood samples also contained most of the expanded thyroid clonotypes (frequency above 0.001), which suggests that blood repertoires may reflect thyroid immune responses. In cross-validation, a model built on a 13 V-J signature told ophthalmopathy apart from stable hyperthyroidism with 85% to 90% sensitivity and roughly 81% specificity, and in testing the same model reached 80%/75%. In validation, progression to ophthalmopathy was predicted by the model with nearly 71% sensitivity and 72% to 80% specificity, a median of roughly 6 months before onset. TCR V-J signatures able to tell the groups apart were searched for in a discovery cohort of 90 to 100 patients, of whom over 40 had Graves' ophthalmopathy and around 56 had stable Graves' hyperthyroidism. Prospective prediction of ophthalmopathy was tested in an independent validation cohort of fewer than 20 hyperthyroidism patients and 17 patients who later progressed to ophthalmopathy. The 75 to 100 discovery patients were randomly split 7:3 into training and test sets. Thyroid tissue and blood T-cell repertoires from six Graves' hyperthyroidism patients were also compared in the study. After blood sampling, hyperthyroidism patients were treated with methimazole at a starting dose of 30 mg daily, and ophthalmopathy patients were treated with high-dose intravenous methylprednisolone. Libraries were constructed in a second round of multiplex PCR, after which size selection and purification were performed. Sequencing of the libraries was done on an Illumina HiSeq2000 using paired-end 100 bp reads. SOAPnuke was used to process the raw data, with reads discarded if the reads contained adapters or uncalled bases, had a mean Phred below 15, or lacked an exact constant-primer or identifier match. High-quality paired reads were merged with COPE v1.2.5, and unique nucleotide sequences were defined as clonotypes. Clonotypes were aligned to IMGT TRBV, TRBD and TRBJ reference segments using MiTCR v1.1. The analysis was restricted to V-J combinations with a frequency above 0.0001, which together covered about 99% of the repertoires. A TCS score was defined as the ratio between F50 (clonal expansion) and ExV (chaos), using BLOSUM62-based TCRdist between CDR3 peptides within each V-J. Welch's t-statistics and random forest reduced roughly 540 V-J features to 13, which were used in a naive Bayes classifier (R e1071). Sample size was not statistically predetermined, and blinding of investigators to group allocation was not performed. TCR Vbeta CDR3 sequencing of some 140 peripheral blood samples (over 40 ophthalmopathy, 75 or so hyperthyroidism and around 17 progressor patients) is reported in the paper.

The chain uses TRBV3-1 and TRBJ1-2; too little of a D gene remains to name it. This TCR came from a woman in her forties or fifties with Graves disease. Donor details come from another sample of the same person, matched by shared clones. The sequenced sample was peripheral blood mononuclear cells (PBMCs), obtained at new diagnosis, from a patient treated with antithyroid drugs. The DNA sequence is as follows: TGTGCCAGCAGCCAAGCCGGAAGGTGGGATAACTATGGCTACACCTTC. Translated, this is CASSQAGRWDNYGYTF.